The entry below describes one TCR beta chain. Germline V lookup: CDR1 MDHEN, CDR2 SYDVKM. This CDR3 spans 16 amino acids. V gave up 5 bases and J gave up 1 base, with 15 bases separating them. In the authors' methods: From reference gene primer amplification, estimates of nucleated cell counts were derived. Produced via immunoSEQ multiplex PCR; TCRdb's table is partial and in-frame only. D and trimming were read from the DNA, whereas the V and J calls and clone size are those reported in that table. The top ten clones hold roughly 3% of a sample with about 210,000 clones, more than 75% of them seen once. The data stem from a study of blood T cell repertoires in COVID-19. The wider study: Italy, Spain and the United States were the sources of the convalescent and acute COVID-19 samples. T cells, B-cell-depleted T cells, or PBMCs provided the cDNA or gDNA that served as material.

V gene TRBV28 combines with J gene TRBJ2-4; D possibly corresponds to TRBD1 (6 bases). The sequencing sample was made of peripheral blood. The sequence was obtained from a man aged 60-69 years with acute or convalescent COVID-19. CDR3 region: CASSPSGVLAKNIQYF. CDR3 bases: TGTGCCAGCAGTCCCTCAGGGGTTTTGGCCAAAAACATTCAGTACTTC.